Presented here are 27 T cell receptor beta chains from one specimen sequenced in a study of regulatory T cells in long-lasting Graves disease (dated by TCRdb to the early 2020s). The sample's time point, from its label and the paper: newly diagnosed GD, antithyroid drugs for less than 3 months. RNA was extracted from PBMCs in TRIzol for both TCR sequencing and RNA sequencing. Libraries were constructed by multiplex PCR. For sequencing, an Illumina HiSeq 4000 was employed. TCR beta libraries were built with iRepertoire HTBI primers and Arm-PCR amplification of CDR3 regions. The raw public data were reprocessed by TCRdb itself: fastp quality trimming at Q25, MiXCR clonotype calling, in-frame beta chains only. Merged by CDR3 protein, the rows form single entries marked with the most common genes and DNA. This sample holds around 470,000 distinct CDR3 sequences; 12% to 15% were observed only once. Approximately 17% of the sample is taken by the ten largest.

These data were also filed under a second study, of T cells in Graves' hyperthyroidism and ophthalmopathy.

Specimen: peripheral blood mononuclear cells (PBMCs), collected at new diagnosis, from a patient treated with antithyroid drugs. The receptors come from a woman in her fifties or sixties with Graves disease. Donor details come from another sample of the same person, matched by shared clones.

This clonotype was recorded a few times. The rearrangement links TRBV27 to TRBJ2-3, with 8 bases identical to TRBD2. The J segment lost 5 bases and the V segment lost 5 bases, leaving 9 bases of the junction unmatched. Germline V gene data show CDR1 as MNHEY and CDR2 as SMNVEV (reference sequence). CDR3 length equals 15 residues. Written as DNA, the CDR3 is TGTGCCAGCAGTCTCAGCGGGAGAAGTGTAGATACGCAGTATTTT. Translated, it gives CASSLSGRSVDTQYF.

This clonotype was recorded at least ten times. CDR3 amino acids: CASSYGHEAFF. CDR3 bases: TGTGCCAGCAGTTATGGACATGAGGCTTTCTTT. The chain employs TRBV12-3 or TRBV12-4 and TRBJ1-1, with D possibly matching TRBD1 (5 bases). The CDR3 length is 11 residues. Between the trimmed V and J ends, which lost 4 bases and 11 bases, there was a span of 11 bases.

This clonotype was observed once. This chain connects TRBV12-3 or TRBV12-4 to TRBJ2-5, with a weak D call TRBD2 (6 bases). V was shortened by 7 bases and J by 3 bases, with 15 bases between the two germline ends. CDR3 length: 14 residues. For the CDR3, the DNA is TGTGCCAGCAACAGAAACGGGGGTGAAGAGACCCAGTACTTC. Translation: CASNRNGGEETQYF.

This clonotype was seen ten or more times. V is TRBV18 and J is TRBJ1-1; D is uncertain. CDR1 KGHSH and CDR2 LQKENI come from the germline V gene. Trimming removed 3 bases from V and 0 bases from J, with 11 bases in between. CDR3 length: 15 amino acids. CDR3: CASSPGRNMNTEAFF. CDR3 bases: TGTGCCAGCTCACCTGGGCGAAACATGAACACTGAAGCTTTCTTT.

The V gene is TRBV7-3, the J gene TRBJ2-3; the D gene could be TRBD1 or TRBD2 (6 bases each). CDR3 size: 17 residues. Trimming shortened V by 5 bases and J by 6 bases, and 24 bases separated the two germline ends. Germline loops: CDR1 SGHTA, CDR2 FQGTGA. The CDR3, as DNA: TGTGCCAGCAGCCTCCACGGGGGCACCGATGGTTGGGATACGCAGTATTTT. This gives the protein CASSLHGGTDGWDTQYF.

This clonotype was counted many times. The chain carries TRBV6-1 and TRBJ1-6; weak D call: TRBD1 (5 bases). CDR3 length equals 14 residues. Trimming shortened V by 5 bases and J by 7 bases, and 12 bases separated the two germline ends. Germline V gene data show CDR1 as MNHNS and CDR2 as SASEGT. In nucleotides, the CDR3 is TGTGCCAGCAGTACGACAGAAAAGAATTCACCCCTCCACTTT. This sequence encodes CASSTTEKNSPLHF.

Ten or more counts support this clonotype. The CDR3 coding sequence is TGTGCCAGCAGTCACTTTGACAGAACTTCCTACGAGCAGTACTTC. It specifies CASSHFDRTSYEQYF. The V gene is TRBV12-3 or TRBV12-4, the J gene TRBJ2-7; a weak D match, TRBD1 (5 bases). V lost 5 bases, J lost 1 base, and 15 bases lay in between. This CDR3 spans 15 amino acids.

This clonotype was recorded at least ten times. The DNA for the CDR3 is TGTGCCAGCAGCTTAGGGAGGGACTCTAGCAATCAGCCCCAGCATTTT. Translation gives CASSLGRDSSNQPQHF. V gene TRBV13 combines with J gene TRBJ1-5, with a weak D call TRBD1 (5 bases). There are 16 residues in the CDR3. Germline V gene data show CDR1 as PRHDT and CDR2 as FYEKMQ (reference sequence). V was pared by 0 bases and J by 0 bases, with 9 bases between.

This clonotype was counted many times. The chain combines TRBV20-1 with TRBJ2-1; TRBD2 agrees at 12 bases. This CDR3 region has 14 residues. V shed 3 bases, J shed 8 bases, and the junction held 5 bases outside the gene matches. Germline values: CDR1 DFQATT, CDR2 SNEGSKA (reference sequence). The CDR3 DNA reads TGCAGTGCTAGGGCTAGCGGGAGGGCCGATGAGCAGTTCTTC. Its translation: CSARASGRADEQFF.

The chain has TRBV12-3 or TRBV12-4 and TRBJ2-2; TRBD2 matches 7 bases. After removal of 7 bases from V and 5 bases from J, the junction contained 10 bases not matched to a gene. The CDR3 consists of 15 residues. The CDR3 here is CASIWRGFITGELFF. CDR3 nucleotide sequence: TGTGCCAGCATTTGGCGGGGGTTTATAACCGGGGAGCTGTTTTTT.

This clonotype was detected ten times or more. The chain links TRBV11-2 to TRBJ2-1; the D call may be TRBD1 or TRBD2 (5 bases each). The CDR3 totals 13 residues. Germline V gene lookup returns CDR1 SGHAT and CDR2 FQNNGV. V lost 5 bases to trimming and J lost 5 bases, with 10 bases between them. CDR3 DNA: TGTGCCAGCAGCATGGGACCAAACAATGAGCAGTTCTTC. Residues: CASSMGPNNEQFF.

CDR3 coding DNA: TGTGCCAGCAGTCTTCCTCCCGGGACAGCCTACGAGCAGTACTTC. The encoded protein is CASSLPPGTAYEQYF. The chain couples TRBV28 to TRBJ2-7; 7 bases fit TRBD1. The CDR3 spans 15 residues. CDR1 is MDHEN, CDR2 SYDVKM, per germline. The V gene end was trimmed by 5 bases and the J gene end by 2 bases; junction bases not matched to a gene: 9.

The V and J genes are TRBV13 and TRBJ2-1; 9 nucleotides align to TRBD2. With 3 bases clipped from V and 2 bases from J, the junction kept 2 bases outside the gene matches. This CDR3 contains 15 residues. From germline, CDR1 is PRHDT and CDR2 FYEKMQ (reference sequence). The DNA of the CDR3 is TGTGCCAGCAGCTTTGGCGGGAGGGCCTACAATGAGCAGTTCTTC. Protein: CASSFGGRAYNEQFF.

This clonotype was observed many times. V gene TRBV27 combines with J gene TRBJ1-4, with D possibly being TRBD1 (5 bases). The V gene lost 8 bases and the J gene lost 8 bases, with 18 bases spanning the gap. The CDR3 covers 14 residues. CDR1 and CDR2 from the germline V gene are MNHEY and SMNVEV (reference sequence). CDR3 sequence reads: CASRPGWGSEKLFF. The CDR3 bases are TGTGCCAGCCGCCCGGGATGGGGCAGCGAAAAACTGTTTTTT.

This clonotype was recorded at least ten times. This chain connects TRBV24-1 to TRBJ2-7, with D possibly called TRBD1 or TRBD2 (6 bases each). The germline V gene encodes CDR1 KGHDR and CDR2 SFDVKD. The CDR3 has 12 amino acids. V was shortened by 7 bases and J by 6 bases, with 12 bases between the two germline ends. This CDR3 is CATSHGGAEQYF. For the CDR3, the DNA is TGTGCCACCAGCCACGGGGGCGCCGAGCAGTACTTC.

This clonotype came up many times. This rearrangement joins TRBV20-1 to TRBJ2-3; 10 nucleotides align to TRBD2. V lost 2 bases, J lost 2 bases, and 4 bases stayed unmatched. The CDR3 length is 15 residues. The germline V gene encodes CDR1 DFQATT and CDR2 SNEGSKA (reference sequence). CDR3 region: CSARRSGRVTDTQYF. The CDR3 coding sequence is TGCAGTGCTAGAAGAAGCGGGAGGGTCACAGATACGCAGTATTTT.

This clonotype was recorded at least ten times. This chain uses TRBV4-1 with TRBJ2-3, with 9 bases aligning to TRBD2. V lost 1 base to trimming and J lost 3 bases; unmatched junction nucleotides: 5. Germline CDR1 is MGHRA and CDR2 is YSYEKL. The CDR3 length is 16 residues. For the CDR3, the DNA is TGCGCCAGCAGCCAAGCTAGTCTAGCGGGGACAGATACGCAGTATTTT. Its protein product is CASSQASLAGTDTQYF.

This clonotype has a handful of counts. This sequence joins TRBV9 and TRBJ2-3, with D perhaps matching TRBD1 or TRBD2 (6 bases each). The CDR3 length is 15 residues. Germline V gene lookup returns CDR1 SGDLS and CDR2 YYNGEE. The V and J ends lost 0 bases and 3 bases respectively, with 11 bases between them. CDR3 loop: CASSVGGAGTDTQYF. The CDR3 region has the DNA TGTGCCAGCAGCGTAGGGGGGGCTGGTACAGATACGCAGTATTTT.

This clonotype was counted at least ten times. The DNA for the CDR3 is TGTGCCAGCACCGAGGAAGGGAAGGATGGCTACACCTTC. Its translation is CASTEEGKDGYTF. This rearrangement joins TRBV28 to TRBJ1-2; no clear D gene. V gave up 7 bases and J gave up 6 bases, with 15 bases separating them. The CDR3 consists of 13 residues. CDR1 and CDR2 from the germline V gene are MDHEN and SYDVKM.

This clonotype has a count of ten or more. The genes are TRBV30 and TRBJ1-2; no clear D gene. The CDR3 is 11 amino acids. Germline V gene data show CDR1 as GTSNPN and CDR2 as SVGIG (reference sequence). V lost 1 base to trimming and J lost 7 bases, with 7 bases between them. CDR3 DNA: TGTGCCTGGAGTGGTGACGGTGGCTACACCTTC. The encoded protein is CAWSGDGGYTF.

In DNA, the CDR3 is TGTGCCAGCAGCGTAGAAGCGGGATATAACTACGAGCAGTACTTC. Protein: CASSVEAGYNYEQYF. The V gene is TRBV9, the J gene TRBJ2-7; 7 bases align to TRBD2. The trim removed 0 bases at V and 3 bases at J, leaving 6 bases unmatched. This CDR3 has 15 amino acids. The germline V gene has CDR1 SGDLS and CDR2 YYNGEE. Full variable domain (remainder filled in from reference TRBV9 and TRBJ2-7): DSGVTQTPKHLITATGQRVTLRCSPRSGDLSVYWYQQSLDQGLQFLIQYYNGEERAKGNILERFSAQQFPDLHSELNLSSLELGDSALYFCASSVEAGYNYEQYFGPGTRLTVT.

This clonotype appeared many times. The gene calls are TRBV2 and TRBJ2-5, with D possibly matching TRBD1 (6 bases). The CDR3 consists of 14 residues. Germline assignment: CDR1 SNHLY and CDR2 FYNNEI. The germline V and J ends were trimmed by 4 bases and 5 bases, with 14 bases remaining between them. In DNA, the CDR3 is TGTGCCAGCAGTGGACAGGTTGGGGAGGAGACCCAGTACTTC. It codes for CASSGQVGEETQYF.

This clonotype came up many times. The chain employs TRBV20-1 and TRBJ2-1, with a weak D call TRBD2 (5 bases). The CDR3 extends over 14 amino acids. V was trimmed by 3 bases and J by 6 bases, leaving 15 bases between them. Germline CDR1 is DFQATT and CDR2 is SNEGSKA (reference sequence). DNA for the CDR3: TGCAGTGCTAGGGAGCGGAGGAGGTTCAATGAGCAGTTCTTC. Residues: CSARERRRFNEQFF.

This clonotype was counted many times. The V and J genes are TRBV11-2 and TRBJ2-5; 12 bases agree with TRBD2. The length of the CDR3 is 14 residues. Germline CDR1 reads SGHAT; CDR2 reads FQNNGV. V lost 4 bases and J lost 5; bases outside the gene matches: 2. CDR3 amino acids: CASSWTSGTETQYF. For the CDR3, the DNA is TGTGCCAGCAGCTGGACTAGCGGGACGGAGACCCAGTACTTC.

This clonotype was counted at least ten times. The V call is TRBV2, the J call TRBJ1-2; D is ambiguous. CDR3 size: 14 residues. CDR1 SNHLY and CDR2 FYNNEI come from the germline V gene. V was trimmed by 4 bases and J by 0 bases, leaving 9 bases between them. CDR3 coding DNA: TGTGCCAGCAGTGCTGGAGGGACTAACTATGGCTACACCTTC. Residues: CASSAGGTNYGYTF.

The chain carries TRBV25-1 and TRBJ2-5; 10 bases agree with TRBD2. Germline-derived CDR1 and CDR2 are MGHDK and SYGVNS. The CDR3 sequence is 15 residues long. J gave up 2 bases and V 5 bases, and 5 bases lay outside the gene matches. The CDR3: CASSFTSGVQETQYF. The CDR3 nucleotides are TGTGCCAGCAGTTTTACTAGCGGGGTGCAAGAGACCCAGTACTTC.

This sequence joins TRBV18 and TRBJ2-2; TRBD2 might be the D (5 bases). The V gene's germline CDR1 is KGHSH and CDR2 LQKENI. Trimming removed 0 bases from V and 4 bases from J, with 15 bases in between. This CDR3 has 17 residues. The CDR3 here is CASSPPTRNVRTGELFF. The CDR3 bases are TGTGCCAGCTCACCACCCACTAGAAATGTGCGCACCGGGGAGCTGTTTTTT.